This T cell receptor beta chain was captured by sequencing in a study of T-cell reconstitution after alpha-beta-depleted transplantation in children. General study points: After transplant, at about two months, alpha-beta T cells were reportedly derived from several hundred expanded graft clones. The main origin of T-cell counts and diversity one year after transplant was newly produced T cells. Surviving thymic progenitors and recipient T cells were the source of high TCRbeta diversity at day 60 in some patients.

Unique molecular identifiers were incorporated during preparation of the TCRbeta library. TCRdb analysed the PCR reads with MiXCR anew, one entry per CDR3 protein. The profile shows 250,000 or so distinct CDR3 sequences, more than 20% of them singletons. Remarks on this clonotype: As yet, its antigen is unknown.

CDR1 and CDR2 from the germline V gene are SGHTA and FQGNSA. The V and J ends lost 1 base and 5 bases respectively, with 12 bases between them. This CDR3 is built from 15 residues. The TCR originated in a female patient aged 2-9 years who had a stem cell transplant for congenital amegakaryocytic thrombocytopenia, so the T cells may come from the graft donor. The J gene is TRBJ1-5, the V gene TRBV7-2; a weak D match, TRBD1 (6 bases). Sequences were derived from PBMCs, mostly from graft donor cells, sampled 360 days after TCRalphabeta/CD19-depleted stem cell transplant. The CDR3 loop reads CASSLDWGADQPQHF. The CDR3, as DNA: TGTGCCAGCAGCTTAGATTGGGGGGCCGATCAGCCCCAGCATTTT.